This T cell receptor beta chain came from a study of blood T cell repertoires in COVID-19. Study-wide context: COVID-19 samples from acute and convalescent phases originated in the United States, Italy and Spain. PBMCs, B-cell-depleted T cells, or T cells were the source of the cDNA or gDNA that made up the material.

CDR3 length: 13 residues. V gave up 1 base and J gave up 9 bases; unmatched junction bases: 4. TCRdb's table, derived via immunoSEQ multiplex PCR, lists solely in-frame clones and lacks some. Of some 150,000 clones listed, approximately 88% are singletons. The sample was peripheral blood. The clonotype originates from a woman aged 55-70 years who had recovered from COVID-19. The chain recombines TRBV12-3 or TRBV12-4 with TRBJ1-2, with 8 bases identical to TRBD1. This chain's CDR3 is CASSLGQGRSYTF. Written as DNA, the CDR3 is TGTGCCAGCAGTTTAGGACAGGGGAGGAGCTACACCTTC.